This entry features one T cell receptor beta chain sequence. The antigen is not known. This record belongs to a study of T cell responses to AZD1222 COVID-19 vaccine. Study results and caveats: Vaccine-associated CD4 TCRs ranged over spike, dominating at 160-218 and 743-854. Without day 14 samples, only post-peak T cell repertoires were studied.

Profiling relied on immunoSEQ multiplex PCR, and the TCRdb table lists in-frame clones only, not all of them. The data show 120,000 or so clones, 90% seen once. Germline V gene lookup returns CDR1 SEHNR and CDR2 FQNEAQ (reference sequence). V lost 5 bases and J lost 7, with 15 bases in between. The CDR3 has 14 amino acids. The chain joins TRBV7-9 to TRBJ2-1; D is unresolved. The sample consisted of peripheral blood, taken on day 0 of MenACWY control vaccination. This clonotype was obtained from an adult in good health. Here the CDR3 reads CASSRAQEVNEQFF. The CDR3 bases are TGTGCCAGCAGCCGGGCCCAAGAGGTAAATGAGCAGTTCTTC.